One sample yielded the 25 T cell receptor beta chains listed below, sequenced in a study of T cell responses to AZD1222 COVID-19 vaccine. The method was immunoSEQ multiplex PCR; TCRdb's version includes in-frame clones alone and lacks a portion of them. This sample carries some 98,000 clones, approximately 84% of them seen once, and the ten largest clones take 14%. The sequencing used peripheral blood, collected 28 days after the second AZD1222 dose. All receptors derive from an adult who received the AZD1222 COVID-19 vaccine.

The chain has TRBV5-1 and TRBJ2-7; TRBD2 matches 8 bases. This CDR3 comprises 15 residues. The ends lost 4 bases at V and 3 bases at J; junction bases unmatched: 9. Germline V gene lookup returns CDR1 SGHRS and CDR2 YFSETQ. The CDR3 loop is CASSATGGQVYEQYF. As DNA, the CDR3 is TGCGCCAGCAGCGCAACGGGGGGGCAGGTCTACGAGCAGTACTTC.

The V and J genes are TRBV28 and TRBJ1-1; D is unclear. This CDR3 spans 12 amino acids. The V end lost 6 bases, the J end lost 7 bases, and 12 bases lay between the germline ends. CDR1 MDHEN and CDR2 SYDVKM come from the germline V gene. CDR3 region: CASRFEGGEAFF. CDR3 DNA: TGTGCCAGCAGGTTCGAGGGCGGTGAAGCTTTCTTT.

This clone was counted once. CDR3 region: CASSGRTGLNQETQYF. In nucleotides, the CDR3 is TGCGCCAGCAGCGGAAGAACAGGGTTAAACCAAGAGACCCAGTACTTC. V gene TRBV5-1 combines with J gene TRBJ2-5; possible D gene TRBD1, 6 bases. Deletions cut 4 bases from V and 0 bases from J, with 16 bases between. This CDR3 has 16 amino acids. Germline V gene sequence: CDR1 SGHRS, CDR2 YFSETQ.

The V and J genes are TRBV30 and TRBJ1-6; unclear D gene. V gave up 2 bases and J gave up 7 bases, with 12 bases separating them. The CDR3 length is 14 residues. Germline values: CDR1 GTSNPN, CDR2 SVGIG (reference sequence). CDR3 sequence: CAWSSRTENSPLHF. For the CDR3, the DNA is TGTGCCTGGAGTTCCCGGACGGAAAATTCACCCCTCCACTTT.

V usage is TRBV4-1 and J usage is TRBJ1-2; tentatively, D is TRBD1 (5 bases). Germline V gene lookup returns CDR1 MGHRA and CDR2 YSYEKL. V lost 4 bases and J 4 bases, leaving 22 bases between the germline ends. There are 17 residues in the CDR3. The CDR3 protein is CASSPLGTLPSIYGYTF. Written as DNA, the CDR3 is TGCGCCAGCAGCCCCCTTGGGACCTTACCCTCCATCTATGGCTACACCTTC.

The V gene is TRBV3-1 (or the pseudogene TRBV3-2), the J gene TRBJ1-6, with 11 bases that match TRBD1. The junction had 7 bases not matched to a gene; V was cut back by 2 bases and J by 10 bases. From germline, CDR1 is LGHDT and CDR2 YNNKEL (reference sequence). The CDR3 spans 16 residues. The CDR3, as DNA: TGTGCCAGCAGCCAATGGGACAGGGGGAAAGGATCACCCCTCCACTTT. It is translated as CASSQWDRGKGSPLHF.

V is TRBV7-9 and J is TRBJ1-1; 8 bases agree with TRBD1. Per the germline V gene, CDR1 is SEHNR and CDR2 is FQNEAQ (reference sequence). This CDR3 has 15 amino acids. Trimming at V came to 5 bases and at J to 5 bases, leaving 10 bases not matched to a gene. The CDR3 here is CASSNGQGAVTEAFF. The CDR3 region has the DNA TGTGCCAGCAGCAATGGGCAGGGGGCTGTGACTGAAGCTTTCTTT. Together with reference TRBV7-9 and TRBJ1-1, the CDR3 gives the full variable domain: DTGVSQNPRHKITKRGQNVTFRCDPISEHNRLYWYRQTLGQGPEFLTYFQNEAQLEKSRLLSDRFSAERPKGSFSTLEIQRTEQGDSAMYLCASSNGQGAVTEAFFGQGTRLTVV.

The rearrangement uses TRBV10-3 and TRBJ2-5, with D perhaps assigned TRBD1 or TRBD2 (5 bases each). CDR1 ENHRY and CDR2 SYGVKD come from the germline V gene. Trimming cost V 4 bases and J 7 bases, with 13 bases left between them. The CDR3 covers 13 residues. The CDR3 DNA reads TGTGCCATCAGTGCCCCAGGGAGTGGGACCCAGTACTTC. The encoded protein is CAISAPGSGTQYF.

The table lists this clone with a few counts. The rearrangement links TRBV29-1 to TRBJ2-7, with 8 bases fitting TRBD1. V trimming: 2 bases; J trimming: 2 bases; junction bases outside the gene matches: 8. The CDR3 contains 15 residues. Per the germline V gene, CDR1 is SQVTM and CDR2 is ANQGSEA. The CDR3: CSVETGPGGPYEQYF. The DNA for the CDR3 is TGCAGCGTTGAAACGGGTCCAGGGGGCCCCTACGAGCAGTACTTC.

The V and J genes are TRBV3-1 (or the pseudogene TRBV3-2) and TRBJ2-4; D gene ambiguous. CDR1 LGHDT and CDR2 YNNKEL come from the germline V gene (reference sequence). Trimming removed 0 bases from V and 7 bases from J, with 4 bases in between. This CDR3 is built from 12 residues. The CDR3 nucleotides read TGTGCCAGCAGCCAAGAAATGAACATTCAGTACTTC. Encoded protein: CASSQEMNIQYF.

The gene calls are TRBV10-3 and TRBJ1-5; D call uncertain. V was clipped by 6 bases and J by 1 base, with 7 bases between them. Germline V CDR1 and CDR2: ENHRY, SYGVKD. The CDR3 contains 13 residues. The CDR3 loop reads CAIRAGSNQPQHF. The CDR3 nucleotides are TGTGCCATCAGAGCGGGGAGCAATCAGCCCCAGCATTTT.

The chain has TRBV2 and TRBJ2-1, with 11 bases that match TRBD2. CDR3 size: 16 residues. The junction had 11 bases not matched to a gene; V was cut back by 6 bases and J by 7 bases. Germline V gene lookup returns CDR1 SNHLY and CDR2 FYNNEI. DNA of the CDR3: TGTGCCAGCAGAAAACTAGCGGGAGCTTTTGGGAATGAGCAGTTCTTC. Residues: CASRKLAGAFGNEQFF.

About this clone: Germline and junction disagree at one end, which may indicate a read error. This chain links TRBV5-1 with TRBJ1-2, with D unresolved. The CDR3 runs to 15 residues. Germline V gene lookup returns CDR1 SGHRS and CDR2 YFSETQ. The CDR3 is CASSLAQDRTYGYTF. The CDR3 DNA sequence: TGCGCCAGCAGTTTGGCTCAGGATCGAACATATGGCTACACCTTC.

This clone showed up just once. The chain employs TRBV27 and TRBJ1-6, with TRBD1 matching over 10 bases. CDR1 and CDR2 from the germline V gene are MNHEY and SMNVEV (reference sequence). The CDR3 contains 17 residues. The V segment lost 5 bases and the J segment 4 bases; nucleotides outside the gene matches: 8. The CDR3 DNA sequence: TGTGCCAGCAGTATTAGACAGGGGGCCAGTTATAATTCACCCCTCCACTTT. Translation: CASSIRQGASYNSPLHF.

The rearrangement uses TRBV19 and TRBJ1-1; D is ambiguous. Trimming cost V 5 bases and J 1 base, with 20 bases left between them. Germline V gene data show CDR1 as LNHDA and CDR2 as SQIVND (reference sequence). The CDR3 sequence is 17 residues long. The CDR3 loop reads CASSYSPVNRANTEAFF. The CDR3 nucleotides are TGTGCCAGTAGTTACAGCCCGGTCAATCGTGCGAACACTGAAGCTTTCTTT. The full variable domain, its missing parts supplied by reference TRBV19 and TRBJ1-1, is DGGITQSPKYLFRKEGQNVTLSCEQNLNHDAMYWYRQDPGQGLRLIYYSQIVNDFQKGDIAEGYSVSREKKESFPLTVTSAQKNPTAFYLCASSYSPVNRANTEAFFGQGTRLTVV.

The genes are TRBV5-1 and TRBJ2-1; 10 positions agree with TRBD2. Per the germline V gene, CDR1 is SGHRS and CDR2 is YFSETQ. With V trimmed by 5 bases and J by 5 bases, 7 bases remained unmatched. The CDR3 is 15 amino acids. CDR3 region: CASRPSGGLHNEQFF. The CDR3 coding sequence is TGCGCCAGCAGACCTAGCGGGGGCCTTCACAATGAGCAGTTCTTC.

The chain has TRBV30 and TRBJ1-5; maybe TRBD1 (6 bases). Per germline, CDR1 GTSNPN and CDR2 SVGIG (reference sequence). This CDR3 comprises 15 residues. Trimming cost V 0 bases and J 2 bases, with 11 bases left between them. The CDR3 spells CAWSVMGHGNQPQHF. The CDR3 nucleotides read TGTGCCTGGAGTGTAATGGGACACGGCAATCAGCCCCAGCATTTT.

V and J are TRBV6-6 and TRBJ1-2; D uncertain. Deletions cut 5 bases from V and 5 bases from J, with 12 bases between. The CDR3 consists of 13 residues. Germline CDR1 and CDR2: MNHNY and SVGAGI (reference sequence). CDR3 in amino acids: CASSPTNRYGYTF. The CDR3 coding sequence is TGTGCCAGCAGTCCGACAAACAGATATGGCTACACCTTC.

The rearrangement uses TRBV18 and TRBJ2-5, with D possibly matching TRBD1 (5 bases). Germline CDR1 reads KGHSH; CDR2 reads LQKENI. The CDR3 has 14 amino acids. Trimming took 0 bases from V and 2 from J, leaving 7 bases between them. The CDR3 protein is CASSPPAGQETQYF. The CDR3 nucleotides are TGTGCCAGCTCACCACCGGCAGGGCAAGAGACCCAGTACTTC. Supplemented by reference TRBV18 and TRBJ2-5, the full variable domain reads NAGVMQNPRHLVRRRGQEARLRCSPMKGHSHVYWYRQLPEEGLKFMVYLQKENIIDESGMPKERFSAEFPKEGPSILRIQQVVRGDSAAYFCASSPPAGQETQYFGPGTRLLVL.

The chain recombines TRBV6-1 with TRBJ1-1, with D perhaps TRBD1 (5 bases). V lost 3 bases and J lost 7, with 12 bases in between. Germline V gene data show CDR1 as MNHNS and CDR2 as SASEGT. The CDR3 runs to 13 residues. CDR3 region: CASSEARRDEAFF. The CDR3 DNA sequence: TGTGCCAGCAGTGAGGCGCGCAGGGATGAAGCTTTCTTT.

The chain combines TRBV24-1 with TRBJ2-1; 10 positions match TRBD1. The CDR3 is 15 amino acids. Trimming removed 4 bases from V and 12 bases from J; junction bases left unmatched: 11. The germline gives CDR1 KGHDR, CDR2 SFDVKD. CDR3 DNA sequence: TGTGCCACCAGTGACCCCGGGACAGGGGTTGAAAGGCAGTTCTTC. Translation: CATSDPGTGVERQFF.

The rearrangement joins TRBV7-2 to TRBJ2-4; maybe TRBD1 (6 bases). The germline V and J ends were trimmed by 0 bases and 3 bases, with 12 bases remaining between them. The V gene's germline CDR1 is SGHTA and CDR2 FQGNSA. This CDR3 contains 16 residues. The CDR3 region is CASSLAQGLVKNIQYF. The DNA of the CDR3 is TGTGCCAGCAGCTTAGCCCAGGGGCTCGTCAAAAACATTCAGTACTTC.

The V call is TRBV18, the J call TRBJ1-2; D unresolved. The germline V gene has CDR1 KGHSH and CDR2 LQKENI. Trimming cost V 3 bases and J 4 bases, with 15 bases left between them. This CDR3 has 15 residues. CDR3 sequence (DNA): TGTGCCAGCTCACCCTCTTTGGCCGAGCCCTATGGCTACACCTTC. This sequence encodes CASSPSLAEPYGYTF.

The chain has TRBV14 and TRBJ2-1; D gene unclear. The CDR3 consists of 13 residues. Between the trimmed V and J ends, which lost 2 bases and 10 bases, there was a span of 12 bases. Germline V lookup: CDR1 SGHDN, CDR2 FVKESK. CDR3: CASSQTQLSEQFF. CDR3 DNA: TGTGCCAGCAGCCAAACCCAGCTATCGGAGCAGTTCTTC. Full variable domain (missing parts from reference TRBV14 and TRBJ2-1): EAGVTQFPSHSVIEKGQTVTLRCDPISGHDNLYWYRRVMGKEIKFLLHFVKESKQDESGMPNNRFLAERTGGTYSTLKVQPAELEDSGVYFCASSQTQLSEQFFGPGTRLTVL.

The J gene is TRBJ1-3, the V gene TRBV27; D remains unclear. The ends were cut back, 0 bases at V and 7 bases at J, with 10 bases in the middle. This CDR3 comprises 14 residues. Germline V gene data show CDR1 as MNHEY and CDR2 as SMNVEV (reference sequence). CDR3 sequence: CASSLSPGRNTIYF. The CDR3 region has the DNA TGTGCCAGCAGTTTATCGCCGGGTCGGAACACCATATATTTT.